Included here is one TCR beta chain sequence, with context. These data are taken from a study of T cell changes during pregnancy in multiple sclerosis. The CDR3 length is 17 residues. From germline, CDR1 is SNHLY and CDR2 FYNNEI. Deletions cut 0 bases from V and 4 bases from J, with 18 bases between. TCRdb's copy holds only in-frame clones and misses some; the assay was immunoSEQ multiplex PCR. The sample holds about 68,000 clones, roughly nine tenths seen once. The sequenced sample was peripheral blood, obtained in the second trimester of pregnancy. This chain connects TRBV2 to TRBJ2-5; tentative D call: TRBD2 (6 bases). This TCR was recovered from a female donor with multiple sclerosis, enrolled in a pregnancy study. The CDR3 region is CASSEAALRVGGETQYF. The CDR3 DNA follows: TGTGCCAGCAGTGAAGCGGCTTTGCGGGTGGGGGGAGAGACCCAGTACTTC.